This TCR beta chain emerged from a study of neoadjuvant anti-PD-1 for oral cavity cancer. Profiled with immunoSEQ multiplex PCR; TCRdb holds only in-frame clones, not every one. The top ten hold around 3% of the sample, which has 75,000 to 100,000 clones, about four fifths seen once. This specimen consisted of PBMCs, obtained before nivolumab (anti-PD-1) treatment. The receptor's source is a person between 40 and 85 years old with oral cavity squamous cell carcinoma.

This CDR3 reads CASSRMSGLEQYF. The CDR3 nucleotides read TGTGCCAGTAGTAGAATGTCGGGGCTCGAGCAGTACTTC. The V and J genes are TRBV19 and TRBJ2-7, with D perhaps given as TRBD1 or TRBD2 (5 bases each). V shed 4 bases and J shed 6 bases, with 13 bases lying between them. Germline CDR1 is LNHDA and CDR2 is SQIVND (reference sequence). The CDR3 totals 13 residues.